This TCR beta chain is drawn from a study of vaccination and CD4 T cells after COVID-19. About the study: For post-vaccine samples, collection took place a median roughly 72 days after dose two, ranging from 14 to 241.

Study-wide findings and caveats: Convalescent patient numbers were relatively low, with no early post-infection timepoints.

This CDR3 spans 16 amino acids. This clonotype was detected only a few times. Its antigen is not identified. Stated treatment: approximately 10-day PBMC culture with coronavirus spike peptide pools or control peptides (ViraFEST assay). IL-2 (approximately 10 IU/ml) and peptide pools (approximately 9.7 ug/ml) were added to cultures of 1.5 million to 2 million PBMCs per well. Sequencing of the DNA from cultured CD4+ T cells was carried out with the Oncomine TCR Beta short-read assay. A single record per CDR3 protein comes from TCRdb applying MiXCR to the PCR reads. This sample has thousands of distinct CDR3 sequences; approximately 80% occur once, and the top ten carry 18%.

The chain recombines TRBV21-1 with TRBJ1-2; the D call TRBD1 from the table was never checked on the DNA. TRBV21-1 is noted as a pseudogene. The sequenced sample consisted of CD4+ T cells from blood, cultured in vitro. The source of this sequence is a human donor who had recovered from COVID-19. The CDR3 sequence is CASSFPTGSGVGRYTF. Written as DNA, the CDR3 is TGTGCCAGCAGCTTTCCGACAGGGAGTGGAGTCGGGCGCTACACCTTC.